The rows below give T cell receptor beta chains drawn from one sample of a study of graft-versus-host responses after intestinal transplantation. TCRdb's copy holds only in-frame clones and misses some; the assay was immunoSEQ multiplex PCR. In the table there are more than 65,000 clones, 90% to 95% of which are singletons. Their cognate antigens are unknown. The specimen was unstimulated CD8+ T cells sorted from spleen or lymph node cells, collected before intestinal transplant. Receptor source: a human donor who received an intestinal transplant. The CDR3 runs from the conserved cysteine through the conserved F or W. Fields, in order: clone size, D gene, J gene, V gene, CDR3 DNA, CDR3 protein. The D gene is left open where the match is weak. Size is omitted from some rows. Given values are once, few, many or a class for expanded clones.

abundance: NA; d_gene: NA; j_gene: TRBJ1-4; v_gene: TRBV10-2; CDR3nt: TGCGCCAGCAGTGAGAATCACTATGAAAAACTGTTTTTT; CDR3aa: CASSENHYEKLFF
abundance: NA; d_gene: NA; j_gene: TRBJ1-5; v_gene: TRBV27; CDR3nt: TGTGCCAGCAGTCGCGGGACCGGGGGGGAACAGCCCCAGCATTTT; CDR3aa: CASSRGTGGEQPQHF
abundance: NA; d_gene: NA; j_gene: TRBJ1-5; v_gene: TRBV19; CDR3nt: TGTGCCAGTAGTATGCTAAATCAGCCCCAGCATTTT; CDR3aa: CASSMLNQPQHF
abundance: once; d_gene: TRBD1; j_gene: TRBJ2-7; v_gene: TRBV15; CDR3nt: TGTGCCACCAGCACGTTTAGACAGGGGGCCAACGAGCAGTACTTC; CDR3aa: CATSTFRQGANEQYF
abundance: NA; d_gene: NA; j_gene: TRBJ2-7; v_gene: TRBV6-6; CDR3nt: TGTGCCAGCAGTTACTGGGGTCCAGAATCCTACGAGCAGTACTTC; CDR3aa: CASSYWGPESYEQYF
abundance: NA; d_gene: NA; j_gene: TRBJ1-3; v_gene: TRBV9; CDR3nt: TGTGCCAGCAGCGTAGGAGGGATGGAAAACACCATATATTTT; CDR3aa: CASSVGGMENTIYF
abundance: NA; d_gene: TRBD2; j_gene: TRBJ2-1; v_gene: TRBV10-1; CDR3nt: TGCGCCAGCAGTGAGATTCCGTCTAGCGGGAGGTTAAGCTCCTACAATGAGCAGTTCTTC; CDR3aa: CASSEIPSSGRLSSYNEQFF
abundance: NA; d_gene: NA; j_gene: TRBJ2-7; v_gene: TRBV5-8; CDR3nt: TGTGCCAGCAGGCCCGTCCCAGTGGGGATGAACCACGAGCAGTACTTC; CDR3aa: CASRPVPVGMNHEQYF
abundance: NA; d_gene: NA; j_gene: TRBJ1-5; v_gene: TRBV4-1; CDR3nt: TGCGCCAGCAGCCAAGACAGGGGTGTAGGTCAGCCCCAGCATTTT; CDR3aa: CASSQDRGVGQPQHF
abundance: NA; d_gene: TRBD2; j_gene: TRBJ2-7; v_gene: TRBV28; CDR3nt: TGTGCCAGCACCCAATTGGCGGGAGCCTCCTACGAGCAGTACTTC; CDR3aa: CASTQLAGASYEQYF
abundance: NA; d_gene: NA; j_gene: TRBJ2-1; v_gene: TRBV2; CDR3nt: TGTGCCAGCAGGGGCGGTTCGGGACTGCAAGAGCAGTTCTTC; CDR3aa: CASRGGSGLQEQFF
abundance: NA; d_gene: TRBD2; j_gene: TRBJ2-2; v_gene: TRBV5-1; CDR3nt: TGCGCCAGCAGCCTTCCCCGGACTAGCGGGAGTGAGAGGGGCACCGGGGAGCTGTTTTTT; CDR3aa: CASSLPRTSGSERGTGELFF
abundance: NA; d_gene: TRBD1; j_gene: TRBJ2-3; v_gene: TRBV27; CDR3nt: TGTGCCAGCAGTTTTGGGACAGGGGCAGATACGCAGTATTTT; CDR3aa: CASSFGTGADTQYF
abundance: NA; d_gene: TRBD2; j_gene: TRBJ2-1; v_gene: TRBV4-2; CDR3nt: TGTGCCAGCAGCCAATTTGCTAGCGGGAGGAATGAGCAGTTCTTC; CDR3aa: CASSQFASGRNEQFF
abundance: NA; d_gene: NA; j_gene: TRBJ2-7; v_gene: TRBV4-1; CDR3nt: TGCGCCAGCAGCCGCGAACCGGGAGAGGGGGCCTCCTACGAGCAGTACTTC; CDR3aa: CASSREPGEGASYEQYF
abundance: NA; d_gene: NA; j_gene: TRBJ1-1; v_gene: TRBV11-2; CDR3nt: TGTGCCAGCAGCATTCTCCGGGGGAACACTGAAGCTTTCTTT; CDR3aa: CASSILRGNTEAFF
abundance: few; d_gene: NA; j_gene: TRBJ1-4; v_gene: TRBV5-6; CDR3nt: TGTGCCAGCAGCTATGCGGGGGAGGGGCTATCAAACGAAAAACTGTTTTTT; CDR3aa: CASSYAGEGLSNEKLFF
abundance: NA; d_gene: TRBD2; j_gene: TRBJ2-1; v_gene: TRBV30; CDR3nt: TGTGCCTGGGGTGTACCTCGTTCTAGCGGGACTTACAATGAGCAGTTCTTC; CDR3aa: CAWGVPRSSGTYNEQFF
abundance: NA; d_gene: TRBD2; j_gene: TRBJ2-2; v_gene: TRBV11-2; CDR3nt: TGTGCCAGCAGCTCCAGGGGGGCTAGCGGGACAACCGGGGAGCTGTTTTTT; CDR3aa: CASSSRGASGTTGELFF
abundance: once; d_gene: NA; j_gene: TRBJ2-3; v_gene: TRBV27; CDR3nt: TGTGCCAGCAGTTTGAACTATGGTGGAGCGGACACAGATACGCAGTATTTT; CDR3aa: CASSLNYGGADTDTQYF
abundance: NA; d_gene: TRBD1; j_gene: TRBJ2-7; v_gene: TRBV13; CDR3nt: TGTGCCAGCAGCACCGGGACAGGGGAATACGAGCAGTACTTC; CDR3aa: CASSTGTGEYEQYF
abundance: NA; d_gene: TRBD1; j_gene: TRBJ2-4; v_gene: TRBV5-4; CDR3nt: TGTGCCAGCAGCATTGACAGGGACATTCAGTACTTC; CDR3aa: CASSIDRDIQYF
abundance: NA; d_gene: NA; j_gene: TRBJ2-5; v_gene: TRBV28; CDR3nt: TGTGCCAGCAGTTTTGGAGTTTGGGAGACCCAGTACTTC; CDR3aa: CASSFGVWETQYF
abundance: NA; d_gene: NA; j_gene: TRBJ2-6; v_gene: TRBV6-5; CDR3nt: TGTGCCAGCAGTTACTCTCTCTCTGGGGCCAACGTCCTGACTTTC; CDR3aa: CASSYSLSGANVLTF
abundance: NA; d_gene: NA; j_gene: TRBJ2-7; v_gene: TRBV5-1; CDR3nt: TGCGCCAGCAGTGCCGCGACCGGGACTTACAACCCCTCCTACGAGCAGTACTTC; CDR3aa: CASSAATGTYNPSYEQYF
abundance: NA; d_gene: NA; j_gene: TRBJ2-7; v_gene: TRBV7-6; CDR3nt: TGTGCCAGCAGCTTAGCGCAAGGGGTTTCCTACGAGCAGTACTTC; CDR3aa: CASSLAQGVSYEQYF
abundance: NA; d_gene: NA; j_gene: TRBJ1-1; v_gene: TRBV19; CDR3nt: TGTGCCAGTAGTATAGTTCATGACACTGAAGCTTTCTTT; CDR3aa: CASSIVHDTEAFF
abundance: NA; d_gene: NA; j_gene: TRBJ2-2; v_gene: TRBV19; CDR3nt: TGTGCCAGTAGGGACAATCGGAACACCGGGGAGCTGTTTTTT; CDR3aa: CASRDNRNTGELFF